The rows below give T cell receptor beta chains drawn from one sample of a study of blood T cell repertoires in COVID-19. Profiled with immunoSEQ multiplex PCR; TCRdb holds only in-frame clones, not every one. The table shows about 200,000 clones, with more than 70% occurring only once. The sample comprised PBMCs or T cells enriched from blood (not recorded which). These receptors were taken from a young woman who had recovered from COVID-19. The CDR3 runs from the conserved cysteine through the conserved F or W. A D gene is named only where the DNA matches it firmly.

v_gene: TRBV10-2; j_gene: TRBJ2-1; d_gene: TRBD2; CDR3aa: CASSEIPSGSYNEQFF
v_gene: TRBV9; j_gene: TRBJ2-3; d_gene: NA; CDR3aa: CASSVDLAGADTQYF
v_gene: TRBV11-3; j_gene: TRBJ2-7; d_gene: NA; CDR3aa: CASSHAGAGEQYF
v_gene: TRBV28; j_gene: TRBJ2-7; d_gene: NA; CDR3aa: CASSRDGRTEQYF
v_gene: TRBV9; j_gene: TRBJ1-3; d_gene: TRBD1; CDR3aa: CASSPSGTGVGNTIYF
v_gene: TRBV28; j_gene: TRBJ2-3; d_gene: TRBD2; CDR3aa: CASSPASGVPDTQYF
v_gene: TRBV3-1/TRBV3-2; j_gene: TRBJ2-7; d_gene: NA; CDR3aa: CASSQKLANATYEQYF
v_gene: TRBV9; j_gene: TRBJ2-6; d_gene: NA; CDR3aa: CASSATGNSGANVLTF
v_gene: TRBV5-6; j_gene: TRBJ1-4; d_gene: NA; CDR3aa: CASSGRVTTNEKLFF
v_gene: TRBV3-1/TRBV3-2; j_gene: TRBJ1-2; d_gene: NA; CDR3aa: CASSTKSQGFYGYTF
v_gene: TRBV7-9; j_gene: TRBJ1-2; d_gene: NA; CDR3aa: CASSYVTGSDGYTF
v_gene: TRBV5-6; j_gene: TRBJ2-2; d_gene: TRBD2; CDR3aa: CASSLYLAGGYTGELFF
v_gene: TRBV7-2; j_gene: TRBJ1-2; d_gene: NA; CDR3aa: CASSLSSSVGYTF
v_gene: TRBV7-9; j_gene: TRBJ1-3; d_gene: NA; CDR3aa: CASSLGGVSSGNTIYF
v_gene: TRBV11-2; j_gene: TRBJ1-5; d_gene: NA; CDR3aa: CASSSGGQPQHF
v_gene: TRBV28; j_gene: TRBJ1-1; d_gene: NA; CDR3aa: CASTKNTEAFF
v_gene: TRBV7-9; j_gene: TRBJ1-2; d_gene: NA; CDR3aa: CASSPLWPDGYTF
v_gene: TRBV14; j_gene: TRBJ1-6; d_gene: TRBD1; CDR3aa: CASSLIDRGHSPLHF
v_gene: TRBV21-1; j_gene: TRBJ1-2; d_gene: NA; CDR3aa: CASSRLGGESGYTF
v_gene: TRBV28; j_gene: TRBJ2-2; d_gene: NA; CDR3aa: CASGIGDGELFF
v_gene: TRBV5-1; j_gene: TRBJ1-5; d_gene: TRBD1; CDR3aa: CASSNTGGEQPQHF
v_gene: TRBV5-5; j_gene: TRBJ1-5; d_gene: TRBD1; CDR3aa: CASSPDRGGQPQHF
v_gene: TRBV7-6; j_gene: TRBJ2-1; d_gene: TRBD1; CDR3aa: CASSLGDREVTEQFF